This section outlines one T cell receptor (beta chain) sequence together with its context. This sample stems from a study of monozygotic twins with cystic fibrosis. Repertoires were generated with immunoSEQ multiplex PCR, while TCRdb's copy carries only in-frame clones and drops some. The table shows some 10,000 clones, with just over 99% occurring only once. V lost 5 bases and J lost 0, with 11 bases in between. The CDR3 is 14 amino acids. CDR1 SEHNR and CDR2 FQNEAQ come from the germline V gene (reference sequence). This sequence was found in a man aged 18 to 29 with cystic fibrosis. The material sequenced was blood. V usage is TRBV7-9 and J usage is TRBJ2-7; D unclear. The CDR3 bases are TGTGCCAGCAGCGTAGGTCGGGCCTCCTACGAGCAGTACTTC. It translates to CASSVGRASYEQYF.